A selection of T cell receptor beta chains follows, all from one sample in a study of T cells in localized non-small cell lung cancer. TCRdb's table, derived via immunoSEQ multiplex PCR, lists solely in-frame clones and lacks some. In the table there are over 65,000 clones, 84% of which are singletons. Sequences were derived from peripheral blood, sampled before any cancer treatment. These receptor sequences come from a female donor over 55 with stage I lung adenocarcinoma. The CDR3 runs from the conserved cysteine through the conserved F or W. A D gene is named only where the DNA matches it firmly. Clone size is stated in some rows and not others, as once, few, many or a class when expanded.

CDR3	DNA	J	V	D	size
CASSLEGRGVSGKLFF	TGCGCCAGCAGCTTGGAGGGTAGAGGGGTTTCAGGAAAACTGTTTTTT	TRBJ1-4	TRBV5-1	-	-
CASSETGAGDTQYF	TGTGCCAGCAGTGAGACAGGGGCCGGAGATACGCAGTATTTT	TRBJ2-3	TRBV6-4	TRBD1	-
CASRVNEVAGNTIYF	TGTGCCAGCAGGGTAAATGAAGTTGCTGGAAACACCATATATTTT	TRBJ1-3	TRBV2	-	once
CASWTVNTEAFF	TGTGCCAGTTGGACAGTGAACACTGAAGCTTTCTTT	TRBJ1-1	TRBV19	-	few
CAISPDSTSYNEQFF	TGTGCCATCAGTCCGGACAGCACCTCCTACAATGAGCAGTTCTTC	TRBJ2-1	TRBV10-3	-	few
CASSLASTGNTEAFF	TGTGCCAGCAGCTTAGCGTCAACAGGAAACACTGAAGCTTTCTTT	TRBJ1-1	TRBV7-2	-	-
CASSPANNQPQHF	TGTGCCAGCTCACCAGCGAACAATCAGCCCCAGCATTTT	TRBJ1-5	TRBV18	-	-
CAISESGRDYEQYF	TGTGCCATCAGTGAGTCGGGACGGGACTACGAGCAGTACTTC	TRBJ2-7	TRBV10-3	-	once
CASEKLGFSGNTIYF	TGTGCCAGCGAGAAACTGGGGTTCTCTGGAAACACCATATATTTT	TRBJ1-3	TRBV7-9	-	-
CATTDGYTF	TGTGCCACCACCGATGGCTACACCTTC	TRBJ1-2	TRBV21-1	-	-
CASSSGTTTRPQHF	TGTGCCAGCAGTTCCGGGACCACGACTCGGCCCCAGCATTTT	TRBJ1-5	TRBV7-9	-	-
CASSDRGTGELFF	TGTGCCAGCAGTGACAGGGGGACCGGGGAGCTGTTTTTT	TRBJ2-2	TRBV6-1	TRBD1	-
CASSFRPYNEQFF	TGTGCCAGCAGCTTCCGACCATACAATGAGCAGTTCTTC	TRBJ2-1	TRBV11-2	-	-
CASSRVRRGMNTEAFF	TGTGCCAGTTCAAGAGTCCGCAGGGGCATGAACACTGAAGCTTTCTTT	TRBJ1-1	TRBV19	-	few
CASSLFSGGNSYEQYF	TGTGCCAGCAGCTTATTTAGCGGGGGGAACTCCTACGAGCAGTACTTC	TRBJ2-7	TRBV11-2	TRBD2	-
CSVRTSGSSYNEQFF	TGCAGCGTTCGTACTAGCGGGAGCTCCTACAATGAGCAGTTCTTC	TRBJ2-1	TRBV29-1	TRBD2	-
CASSRVPQATNEKLFF	TGCGCCAGCAGCCGTGTCCCACAAGCAACTAATGAAAAACTGTTTTTT	TRBJ1-4	TRBV5-1	-	-
CASSGRQVNAEAFF	TGTGCCAGCAGCGGACGACAGGTGAACGCTGAAGCTTTCTTT	TRBJ1-1	TRBV9	-	-
CASSRDFNTGELFF	TGTGCCAGCAGTCGGGACTTCAACACCGGGGAGCTGTTTTTT	TRBJ2-2	TRBV6-5	-	-
CAISESGGSGANVLTF	TGTGCCATCAGTGAGTCGGGCGGCTCTGGGGCCAACGTCCTGACTTTC	TRBJ2-6	TRBV10-3	-	-
CASSRYDRGLGEAFF	TGTGCCAGCTCACGTTACGACAGGGGGCTCGGTGAAGCTTTCTTT	TRBJ1-1	TRBV18	TRBD1	-
CASSRAGALNYGYTF	TGTGCCAGCAGCCGTGCAGGGGCCCTTAACTATGGCTACACCTTC	TRBJ1-2	TRBV4-2	-	-
CASSSPVGFPRGDTQYF	TGTGCCAGCAGCAGCCCGGTCGGGTTTCCGAGGGGGGATACGCAGTATTTT	TRBJ2-3	TRBV28	-	-
CASSSDRGLYEQYF	TGTGCCAGCAGCTCGGACAGGGGGCTCTACGAGCAGTACTTC	TRBJ2-7	TRBV5-6	TRBD1	-
CSVSGGPGGTNEKLFF	TGCAGCGTTTCAGGGGGCCCTGGTGGAACTAATGAAAAACTGTTTTTT	TRBJ1-4	TRBV29-1	TRBD1	few
CASSELGIGNTIYF	TGCGCCAGCAGTGAGTTGGGGATTGGAAACACCATATATTTT	TRBJ1-3	TRBV10-2	-	-
CASSSDPSTNEKLFF	TGTGCCAGCAGTTCCGACCCCTCAACTAATGAAAAACTGTTTTTT	TRBJ1-4	TRBV6-5	-	-
CAISDGTGAVGKLFF	TGTGCCATCAGTGACGGGACAGGGGCTGTGGGGAAACTGTTTTTT	TRBJ1-4	TRBV10-3	TRBD1	-
CASMQGYEQYF	TGTGCCAGTATGCAGGGCTACGAGCAGTACTTC	TRBJ2-7	TRBV6-1	-	-
CASSLGSTSGQTQYF	TGTGCCAGCAGCTTAGGTTCGACTAGCGGGCAGACCCAGTACTTC	TRBJ2-5	TRBV7-2	TRBD2	-
CASSVIPEETQYF	TGTGCCAGCAGTGTAATTCCCGAAGAGACCCAGTACTTC	TRBJ2-5	TRBV6-1	-	-
CASSSSFTTGGNTEAFF	TGCGCCAGCAGCTCGAGTTTTACGACAGGGGGAAACACTGAAGCTTTCTTT	TRBJ1-1	TRBV4-1	TRBD1	once
CASRRGTESNEKLFF	TGTGCCAGCAGACGCGGGACAGAGTCGAATGAAAAACTGTTTTTT	TRBJ1-4	TRBV7-9	TRBD1	-
CASSLGGDGASGANVLTF	TGTGCCAGCAGCTTAGGGGGGGACGGAGCCTCTGGGGCCAACGTCCTGACTTTC	TRBJ2-6	TRBV11-2	-	-
CASSEDGGFEQFF	TGTGCCAGCAGTGAAGATGGGGGATTTGAGCAGTTCTTC	TRBJ2-1	TRBV2	-	-
CASSSPRGGSRTDTQYF	TGTGCCAGCTCCTCACCACGGGGGGGTTCGCGCACAGATACGCAGTATTTT	TRBJ2-3	TRBV9	TRBD2	-
CASRGRPDSVSNEQFF	TGTGCCAGCAGGGGCCGTCCCGATAGTGTGAGCAATGAGCAGTTCTTC	TRBJ2-1	TRBV7-6	-	-
CASSREGTGSSYEQYF	TGTGCCAGCAGCCGCGAAGGGACTGGAAGCTCCTACGAGCAGTACTTC	TRBJ2-7	TRBV4-2	-	-
CASSLETALPYEQYF	TGCGCCAGCAGCTTGGAGACAGCCCTGCCCTACGAGCAGTACTTC	TRBJ2-7	TRBV5-1	-	-
CASSYGQSRNTEAFF	TGTGCCAGCAGCTACGGACAGTCCCGGAACACTGAAGCTTTCTTT	TRBJ1-1	TRBV5-4	-	-
CASSMVPGQRNSPLHF	TGTGCCAGTAGTATGGTTCCGGGACAGCGAAATTCACCCCTCCACTTT	TRBJ1-6	TRBV19	TRBD1	-
CASSQESESSYEQYF	TGTGCCAGCAGCCAAGAAAGCGAAAGCTCCTACGAGCAGTACTTC	TRBJ2-7	TRBV4-2	-	-
CASSWGQTNTGELFF	TGTGCCAGCAGCTGGGGACAGACGAACACCGGGGAGCTGTTTTTT	TRBJ2-2	TRBV7-2	TRBD1	-
CASSLDSGGVETQYF	TGTGCCAGCAGCTTAGATTCAGGGGGCGTTGAGACCCAGTACTTC	TRBJ2-5	TRBV11-3	TRBD1	-
CASRAGGYGYTF	TGTGCCAGCAGAGCAGGGGGCTATGGCTACACCTTC	TRBJ1-2	TRBV28	TRBD1	-
CASSEGGGPYNEQFF	TGTGCCAGCAGTGAAGGGGGGGGACCCTACAATGAGCAGTTCTTC	TRBJ2-1	TRBV2	TRBD2	few
CASSFGPGETQYF	TGTGCCAGCAGTTTTGGGCCAGGGGAGACCCAGTACTTC	TRBJ2-5	TRBV28	-	-
CASSPRSSGSTQYF	TGCGCCAGCAGCCCAAGGTCATCGGGCTCTACGCAGTATTTT	TRBJ2-3	TRBV4-1	-	-
CASSAPGGPSGNTIYF	TGTGCCAGCAGTGCCCCGGGGGGCCCCTCTGGAAACACCATATATTTT	TRBJ1-3	TRBV28	-	-
CASSLGRAGSSPLHF	TGCGCCAGCAGCTTGGGGAGGGCGGGTAGCTCACCCCTCCACTTT	TRBJ1-6	TRBV5-1	-	-
CASSQDRDRPYEQYF	TGCGCCAGCAGCCAAGACCGGGACAGGCCCTACGAGCAGTACTTC	TRBJ2-7	TRBV4-1	TRBD1	once
CASSQVGGQYF	TGTGCCAGCAGCCAAGTGGGGGGCCAGTACTTC	TRBJ2-4	TRBV14	-	-